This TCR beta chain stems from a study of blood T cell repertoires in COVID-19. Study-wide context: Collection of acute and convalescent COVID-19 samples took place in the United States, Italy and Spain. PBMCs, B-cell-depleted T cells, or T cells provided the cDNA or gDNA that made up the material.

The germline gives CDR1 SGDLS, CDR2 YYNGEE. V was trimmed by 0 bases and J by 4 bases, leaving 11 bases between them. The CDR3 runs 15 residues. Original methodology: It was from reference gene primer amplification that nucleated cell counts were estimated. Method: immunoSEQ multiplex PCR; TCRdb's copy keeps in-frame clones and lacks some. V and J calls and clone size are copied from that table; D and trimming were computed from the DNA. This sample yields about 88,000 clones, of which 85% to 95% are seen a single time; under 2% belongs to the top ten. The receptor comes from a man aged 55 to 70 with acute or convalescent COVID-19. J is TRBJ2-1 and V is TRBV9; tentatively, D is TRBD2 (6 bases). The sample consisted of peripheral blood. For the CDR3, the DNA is TGTGCCAGCAGCGTAGCGGGAGAACCGTACAATGAGCAGTTCTTC. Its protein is CASSVAGEPYNEQFF.